The T cell receptor (beta chain) under discussion was sequenced for a study of blood T cell repertoires in COVID-19. V shed 1 base, J shed 6 bases, and the junction held 5 bases outside the gene matches. In germline, CDR1 is SEHNR, CDR2 FQNEAQ (reference sequence). The CDR3 is made up of 17 amino acids. Method: immunoSEQ multiplex PCR; TCRdb's copy keeps in-frame clones and lacks some. This sample has 150,000 to 200,000 clones; approximately 89% occur once, and the top ten carry approximately 0.8%. The sequenced material came from PBMCs or T cells enriched from blood (not recorded which). The rearrangement joins TRBV7-9 to TRBJ2-2; TRBD2 aligns across 13 bases. The sequence came from a young woman who had recovered from COVID-19. CDR3 bases: TGTGCCAGCAGCTTAGGCGGACTAGCGGGAGTATCCGGGGAGCTGTTTTTT. This translates into CASSLGGLAGVSGELFF.